This passage covers 2 T cell receptor beta chains from one sample sequenced in a study of cytomegalovirus exposure and HLA in healthy donors. The PCR made use of 60 Vbeta and 13 Jbeta primers. Profiling relied on immunoSEQ multiplex PCR, and the TCRdb table lists in-frame clones only, not all of them. The table has 90,000 to 110,000 clones, 60% to 85% seen once. Sample: PBMCs. All receptors come from a woman in her forties in good health and CMV-seropositive.

The V gene is TRBV5-1, the J gene TRBJ1-4; D is perhaps TRBD1 (5 bases). V was clipped by 0 bases and J by 3 bases, with 12 bases between them. Germline-derived CDR1 and CDR2 are SGHRS and YFSETQ. The length of the CDR3 is 16 residues. The chain's CDR3 is CASSLAGGGSNEKLFF. CDR3 nucleotides: TGCGCCAGCAGCTTGGCCGGCGGGGGATCTAATGAAAAACTGTTTTTT.

The CDR3 DNA is TGCGCCAGCAGCTCGGACAGGGTCGGCTATGGCTACACCTTC. Protein sequence: CASSSDRVGYGYTF. The gene calls are TRBV5-1 and TRBJ1-2; 8 bases match TRBD1. The CDR3 contains 14 residues. Germline CDR1 and CDR2: SGHRS and YFSETQ. V trimming: 3 bases; J trimming: 4 bases; junction bases outside the gene matches: 5.